The 6 T cell receptor beta chains given below trace back to one sample, sequenced in a study of type 1 regulatory T cells. TCRdb re-derived calls from the reads in MiXCR, one entry per CDR3 protein. Seen here are fewer than 20,000 distinct CDR3 sequences, about 10% observed once, and the top ten hold approximately 3%. Sequencing used CD4+ T cells, either the whole sample or a sorted fraction (not recorded which). Receptor source: a human donor in good health.

In this sample, this clonotype turned up many times. This rearrangement joins TRBV7-2 to TRBJ1-5; tentative D call: TRBD1 (6 bases). The CDR3 extends over 14 amino acids. V dropped 5 bases and J dropped 6 bases, with 14 bases sitting between them. Looked up from germline, CDR1 is SGHTA and CDR2 is FQGNSA. The CDR3 coding sequence is TGTGCCAGCAGCCCACCCGGGGGCCGTCAGCCCCAGCATTTT. Translated: CASSPPGGRQPQHF. Complete variable domain (other parts from reference TRBV7-2 and TRBJ1-5): GAGVSQSPSNKVTEKGKDVELRCDPISGHTALYWYRQSLGQGLEFLIYFQGNSAPDKSGLPSDRFSAERTGGSVSTLTIQRTQQEDSAVYLCASSPPGGRQPQHFGDGTRLSIL.

A few counts support this clonotype. This chain joins TRBV20-1 and TRBJ2-3, with D uncertain. The CDR3 extends over 14 amino acids. Trimming cost V 2 bases and J 0 bases, with 9 bases left between them. Germline values: CDR1 DFQATT, CDR2 SNEGSKA (reference sequence). CDR3 protein: CSARHFTSTDTQYF. CDR3 DNA: TGCAGTGCTAGACACTTCACCAGCACAGATACGCAGTATTTT.

This clonotype is medium-sized in the sample. The V and J genes are TRBV7-9 and TRBJ2-2; D uncertain. CDR1 SEHNR and CDR2 FQNEAQ come from the germline V gene (reference sequence). V was pared by 5 bases and J by 0 bases, with 7 bases between. This CDR3 region has 14 residues. This CDR3 is CASSRAPNTGELFF. CDR3 DNA: TGTGCCAGCAGCCGAGCGCCGAACACCGGGGAGCTGTTTTTT.

This clonotype was found many times. The gene calls are TRBV6-1 and TRBJ2-7, with 10 positions matching TRBD2. V lost 1 base and J lost 7; bases outside the gene matches: 7. This CDR3 comprises 15 residues. In germline, CDR1 is MNHNS, CDR2 SASEGT. CDR3 amino acids: CASSEDLAGVREQYF. The CDR3 coding sequence is TGTGCCAGCAGTGAAGACCTAGCGGGAGTTCGGGAGCAGTACTTC.

This clonotype was counted at least ten times. The V gene is TRBV28, the J gene TRBJ2-4; D unclear. Germline values: CDR1 MDHEN, CDR2 SYDVKM. The CDR3 runs to 16 residues. V was shortened by 2 bases and J by 1 base, with 12 bases between the two germline ends. For the CDR3, the DNA is TGTGCCAGCAGTTTACTCGGCTTTGTGGCCAAAAACATTCAGTACTTC. Translation gives CASSLLGFVAKNIQYF.

This clonotype is medium-sized (0.01 to 0.1%) by share. The chain is built from TRBV6-5 and TRBJ2-7; 10 bases align to TRBD2. V trimming: 6 bases; J trimming: 2 bases; junction bases outside the gene matches: 7. The CDR3 totals 15 residues. Germline V gene data show CDR1 as MNHEY and CDR2 as SVGAGI. The CDR3 sequence is CASRPSGSFPYEQYF. The CDR3 DNA sequence: TGTGCCAGCAGACCTAGCGGGAGTTTCCCCTACGAGCAGTACTTC.